Below are 25 T cell receptor beta chains sequenced from a single sample in a study of cytotoxic CD8 clonotypes in ibrutinib-treated CLL. The assay was immunoSEQ multiplex PCR, and TCRdb's table has in-frame clones only and misses some. The sample records more than 200,000 clones, 60% to 75% being singletons. Here the sequenced sample was PBMCs, taken after 24 months of ibrutinib treatment. Receptor source: a human donor with chronic lymphocytic leukemia.

The chain employs TRBV18 and TRBJ2-1; 8 bases agree with TRBD1. The J segment lost 4 bases and the V segment lost 3 bases, leaving 5 bases of the junction unmatched. This CDR3 is built from 15 residues. The germline CDR1 and CDR2 sequences are KGHSH and LQKENI. CDR3 loop: CASSPTGVVYNEQFF. CDR3 nucleotides: TGTGCCAGCTCACCGACAGGGGTTGTATACAATGAGCAGTTCTTC.

V and J are TRBV6-9 and TRBJ1-2; D perhaps matches TRBD1 (6 bases). The germline V gene encodes CDR1 MNHGY and CDR2 SVAAGI. The V and J ends lost 6 bases and 0 bases respectively, with 17 bases between them. The CDR3 has 16 residues. In DNA, the CDR3 is TGTGCCAGCAGGCGAGCAGGGGACGGCCCTAACTATGGCTACACCTTC. This gives the protein CASRRAGDGPNYGYTF.

This rearrangement joins TRBV5-1 to TRBJ2-2, with a possible D match to TRBD1 (6 bases). The CDR3 runs 14 residues. Trimming left V 9 bases short and J 4 bases short, with 16 bases between. Germline V gene data show CDR1 as SGHRS and CDR2 as YFSETQ. The CDR3 is CATTGSLFTGELFF. The DNA of the CDR3 is TGCGCCACCACAGGGTCCCTCTTCACCGGGGAGCTGTTTTTT.

The J gene is TRBJ2-7, the V gene TRBV9; possibly TRBD1 or TRBD2 for D (6 bases each). CDR1 is SGDLS and CDR2 is YYNGEE in the germline V gene. The CDR3 runs 11 residues. With 7 bases removed from V and 8 bases from J, the gap between germline ends came to 13 bases. The CDR3 spells CASSPGAQQYF. The CDR3 nucleotides read TGTGCCAGCTCGCCGGGGGCTCAGCAGTACTTC.

The CDR3: CSVADGILANYGYTF. The CDR3 DNA follows: TGCAGCGTTGCGGACGGGATCTTAGCTAACTATGGCTACACCTTC. This chain links TRBV29-1 with TRBJ1-2; D ambiguous. The CDR3 consists of 15 residues. Looked up from germline, CDR1 is SQVTM and CDR2 is ANQGSEA. The V end lost 4 bases, the J end lost 0 bases, and 15 bases lay between the germline ends.

The rearrangement joins TRBV9 to TRBJ2-7; possibly TRBD2 for D (6 bases). The V and J ends lost 0 bases and 6 bases respectively, with 16 bases between them. This CDR3 is 15 amino acids long. Germline CDR1 is SGDLS and CDR2 is YYNGEE. CDR3 in amino acids: CASSVGDWSYLEQYF. In nucleotides, the CDR3 is TGTGCCAGCAGCGTAGGGGACTGGTCCTACCTCGAGCAGTACTTC.

This clone showed up just once. The genes are TRBV18 and TRBJ1-5, with D tentatively TRBD1 (6 bases). This CDR3 has 16 amino acids. CDR1 and CDR2 from the germline V gene are KGHSH and LQKENI. V was clipped by 6 bases and J by 0 bases, with 15 bases between them. CDR3: CASSFWGLNSNQPQHF. CDR3 nucleotides: TGTGCCAGCTCTTTTTGGGGGCTTAATAGCAATCAGCCCCAGCATTTT.

This chain uses TRBV7-9 with TRBJ1-5, with a possible D match to TRBD1 (6 bases). The ends were cut back, 5 bases at V and 4 bases at J, with 12 bases in the middle. The CDR3 is made up of 14 amino acids. CDR1 and CDR2 from the germline V gene are SEHNR and FQNEAQ (reference sequence). CDR3 DNA: TGTGCCAGCAGCCCCCGGGGGGCTAATCAGCCCCAGCATTTT. Protein sequence: CASSPRGANQPQHF.

The rearrangement links TRBV18 to TRBJ2-5; possibly TRBD1 for D (5 bases). In germline, CDR1 is KGHSH, CDR2 LQKENI. This CDR3 spans 15 amino acids. V was trimmed by 1 base and J by 1 base, leaving 10 bases between them. The CDR3 nucleotides read TGTGCCAGCTCACCACGGCCACAGGTCCAAGAGACCCAGTACTTC. Protein product: CASSPRPQVQETQYF.

This clone was found once. This chain uses TRBV12-5 with TRBJ2-2; the D is unclear. There are 12 residues in the CDR3. Trimming took off 4 bases at V and 6 bases at J, with 6 bases between the two ends. Germline V gene data show CDR1 as LGHNT and CDR2 as FRNRAP. CDR3 coding DNA: TGTGCTAGTGGTTGGGAATCCGGGGAGCTGTTTTTT. This gives the protein CASGWESGELFF.

This clone was observed at least ten times. The chain has TRBV7-9 and TRBJ1-1; no clear D gene. The CDR3 has 13 residues. V dropped 1 base and J dropped 3 bases, with 6 bases sitting between them. The V gene's germline CDR1 is SEHNR and CDR2 FQNEAQ (reference sequence). The CDR3 bases are TGTGCCAGCAGCTTAGTGCCAGACACTGAAGCTTTCTTT. Amino acid sequence: CASSLVPDTEAFF. Complete variable domain (other parts from reference TRBV7-9 and TRBJ1-1): DTGVSQNPRHKITKRGQNVTFRCDPISEHNRLYWYRQTLGQGPEFLTYFQNEAQLEKSRLLSDRFSAERPKGSFSTLEIQRTEQGDSAMYLCASSLVPDTEAFFGQGTRLTVV.

This clone was picked up a small number of times. This sequence joins TRBV23-1 and TRBJ2-1, with TRBD1 matching over 12 bases. TRBV23-1 is identified as an open reading frame with a role that is uncertain. V lost 2 bases, J lost 12 bases, and 11 bases stayed unmatched. This CDR3 comprises 16 residues. The CDR3 reads CASSQLFRDRGRVQFF. The CDR3 DNA is TGCGCCAGCAGTCAACTATTCCGGGACAGGGGGCGCGTGCAGTTCTTC.

The chain employs TRBV7-8 and TRBJ2-7; no firm D call. V was clipped by 3 bases and J by 0 bases, with 15 bases between them. There are 16 residues in the CDR3. The germline V gene encodes CDR1 SGHVS and CDR2 FQNEAQ. The CDR3 reads CASSFLWRISSYEQYF. In nucleotides, the CDR3 is TGTGCCAGCAGCTTTTTATGGCGGATCAGCTCCTACGAGCAGTACTTC.

This chain joins TRBV11-2 and TRBJ2-1, with 7 bases aligning to TRBD2. Germline V CDR1 and CDR2: SGHAT, FQNNGV. This CDR3 region has 17 residues. Trimming cost V 0 bases and J 3 bases; bases outside gene matches: 8. The CDR3 reads CASSLDLPGGIYNEQFF. CDR3 DNA: TGTGCCAGCAGCTTAGATCTTCCGGGAGGCATCTACAATGAGCAGTTCTTC.

The V call is TRBV29-1, the J call TRBJ2-7; maybe TRBD1 (5 bases). This CDR3 is 15 amino acids long. In germline, CDR1 is SQVTM, CDR2 ANQGSEA. Trimming took 2 bases from V and 6 from J, leaving 20 bases between them. The CDR3 here is CSVEQQGATVAEQYF. The CDR3 DNA sequence: TGCAGCGTTGAACAGCAGGGTGCAACGGTGGCCGAGCAGTACTTC.

The rearrangement links TRBV9 to TRBJ2-3, with TRBD1 matching 8 bases. V shed 4 bases, J shed 2 bases, and the junction held 3 bases outside the gene matches. From germline, CDR1 is SGDLS and CDR2 YYNGEE. The CDR3 sequence is 14 residues long. CDR3 amino acids: CASSRTGSTDTQYF. The CDR3 nucleotides read TGTGCCAGCAGCAGGACAGGGTCCACAGATACGCAGTATTTT.

CDR3 in amino acids: CASTQGTRTREQYF. The CDR3 DNA reads TGTGCCAGCACACAGGGGACACGGACCCGCGAGCAGTACTTC. The rearrangement links TRBV6-6 to TRBJ2-7, with 7 bases fitting TRBD1. CDR3 length equals 14 residues. Germline CDR1 MNHNY, CDR2 SVGAGI (reference sequence). V lost 7 bases and J lost 6; bases outside the gene matches: 12.

This clone was counted once. This chain links TRBV7-8 with TRBJ2-6; D unresolved. Trimming shortened V by 2 bases and J by 16 bases, and 9 bases separated the two germline ends. The CDR3 extends over 11 amino acids. CDR1 SGHVS and CDR2 FQNEAQ come from the germline V gene. CDR3 nucleotide sequence: TGTGCCAGCAGCTTAAGTCAGGCTCTGACTTTC. It specifies CASSLSQALTF.

The rearrangement joins TRBV28 to TRBJ2-7; D might be TRBD2 (5 bases). The germline V and J ends were trimmed by 8 bases and 6 bases, with 23 bases remaining between them. This CDR3 spans 15 amino acids. Germline V lookup: CDR1 MDHEN, CDR2 SYDVKM. The CDR3 DNA follows: TGTGCCAGCGGCCTAATAGCGTCCCCTTTGTCCGAGCAGTACTTC. Amino acids: CASGLIASPLSEQYF.

The CDR3 reads CATKEGANQPQHF. In DNA form, the CDR3 reads TGTGCCACCAAGGAGGGGGCAAATCAGCCCCAGCATTTT. This sequence joins TRBV28 and TRBJ1-5; 7 nucleotides align to TRBD1. V was clipped by 10 bases and J by 4 bases; unmatched bases: 7. This CDR3 spans 13 amino acids. Per the germline V gene, CDR1 is MDHEN and CDR2 is SYDVKM.

This chain connects TRBV30 to TRBJ1-5, with D maybe TRBD1 (6 bases). Trimming took off 5 bases at V and 2 bases at J, with 10 bases between the two ends. The CDR3 is 13 amino acids. Germline CDR1 is GTSNPN and CDR2 is SVGIG (reference sequence). The CDR3 here is CAWGQSGNQPQHF. The CDR3, as DNA: TGTGCCTGGGGACAGTCGGGCAATCAGCCCCAGCATTTT.

The chain carries TRBV4-1 and TRBJ1-4; TRBD1 matches 9 bases. Germline V gene data show CDR1 as MGHRA and CDR2 as YSYEKL. The CDR3 has 16 amino acids. Unmatched junction bases numbered 9, after V lost 4 bases and J lost 6 bases. The DNA for the CDR3 is TGCGCCAGCAGCCTGGGGTCCGGGACAGGGTATGAAAAACTGTTTTTT. Protein product: CASSLGSGTGYEKLFF.

The V gene is TRBV19, the J gene TRBJ1-5; 9 bases align to TRBD1. The germline V gene has CDR1 LNHDA and CDR2 SQIVND (reference sequence). Losses at the gene ends were 7 bases for V and 6 bases for J; bases not matched to a gene: 10. The CDR3 has 15 amino acids. CDR3 bases: TGTGCCAGTACCCCCCCGACAGGGGGGGTTCAGCCCCAGCATTTT. This sequence encodes CASTPPTGGVQPQHF.

This clone was observed a handful of times. The rearrangement links TRBV30 to TRBJ2-7; the D is unclear. Deletions cut 8 bases from V and 7 bases from J, with 24 bases between. The CDR3 spans 14 residues. CDR1 is GTSNPN, CDR2 SVGIG, per germline (reference sequence). Written as DNA, the CDR3 is TGTGCCGGAATTCGCAAGGCAGGTGCCTTGGAGCAGTACTTC. As protein: CAGIRKAGALEQYF.

This rearrangement joins TRBV30 to TRBJ1-3; D is uncertain. The CDR3 length is 17 residues. Between the trimmed V and J ends, which lost 0 bases and 2 bases, there was a span of 17 bases. Germline CDR1 is GTSNPN and CDR2 is SVGIG (reference sequence). CDR3 in DNA: TGTGCCTGGAGTGTCGATGCGGGAATGGGCACTGGAAACACCATATATTTT. Translated: CAWSVDAGMGTGNTIYF. Looking up the rest from reference TRBV30 and TRBJ1-3 gives the full variable domain: SQTIHQWPATLVQPVGSPLSLECTVEGTSNPNLYWYRQAAGRGLQLLFYSVGIGQISSEVPQNLSASRPQDRQFILSSKKLLLSDSGFYLCAWSVDAGMGTGNTIYFGEGSWLTVV.